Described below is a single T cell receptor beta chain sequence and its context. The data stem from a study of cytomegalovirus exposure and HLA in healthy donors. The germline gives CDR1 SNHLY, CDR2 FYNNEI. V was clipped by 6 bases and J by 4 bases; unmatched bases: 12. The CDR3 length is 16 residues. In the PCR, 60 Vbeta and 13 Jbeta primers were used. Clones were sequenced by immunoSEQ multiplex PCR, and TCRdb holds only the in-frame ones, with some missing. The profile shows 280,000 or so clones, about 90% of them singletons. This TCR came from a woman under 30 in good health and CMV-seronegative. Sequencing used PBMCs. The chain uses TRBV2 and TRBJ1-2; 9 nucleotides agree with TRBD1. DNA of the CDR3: TGTGCCAGCAGGGGGGGGGACAGGGAGAAGGGCTATGGCTACACCTTC. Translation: CASRGGDREKGYGYTF.